Described below is a single T cell receptor (beta chain) sequence and its context. This sample was taken from a study of blood T cell repertoires in COVID-19. Sequencing used immunoSEQ multiplex PCR; TCRdb keeps in-frame clones, though not all of them. Among about 150,000 clones listed, over 75% were seen once. The source of this sequence is a man between 60 and 70 years old with COVID-19, enrolled during active disease. Sequenced: peripheral blood.

CDR3 loop: CASRRTGGRTEAFF. The CDR3 coding sequence is TGTGCCAGCAGGCGGACAGGGGGAAGGACTGAAGCTTTCTTT. This chain joins TRBV6-5 and TRBJ1-1; 10 bases map to TRBD1. Germline V gene data show CDR1 as MNHEY and CDR2 as SVGAGI. This CDR3 comprises 14 residues. Germline trimming cut 6 bases from V and 5 bases from J; bases unmatched to any gene: 6.